Below are 32 T cell receptor beta chains sequenced from a single sample in a study of control samples from healthy donors and cancer patients. Only in-frame clones appear in the TCRdb table, and some are missing; sequencing was by immunoSEQ multiplex PCR. The sample holds approximately 98,000 clones, about 80% seen once. The sequencing sample was made of blood. The receptors derive from a man aged 18 to 30 in good health.

This rearrangement joins TRBV10-3 to TRBJ1-1, with 8 bases identical to TRBD1. Germline-derived CDR1 and CDR2 are ENHRY and SYGVKD. The CDR3 runs to 13 residues. V was clipped by 10 bases and J by 10 bases; unmatched bases: 14. The CDR3 sequence is CATKRTGIGLAFF. As DNA, the CDR3 is TGTGCCACCAAACGGACAGGGATCGGCTTAGCTTTCTTT.

The rearrangement uses TRBV5-5 and TRBJ1-1, with a possible D match to TRBD1 (5 bases). Trimming took 2 bases from V and 9 from J, leaving 23 bases between them. The CDR3 runs 16 residues. The germline gives CDR1 SGHKS, CDR2 YYEKEE (reference sequence). The CDR3, as DNA: TGTGCCAGCAGCTTATGGACAAGTTCCTGGTCCGACCAAGCTTTCTTT. This encodes CASSLWTSSWSDQAFF.

The V and J genes are TRBV21-1 and TRBJ2-7; whether TRBD1, the table's D call, matches the DNA was not checked. TRBV21-1 is reported as a pseudogene. The CDR3 runs 17 residues. CDR3 in DNA: TGTGCCAGCAACCAAAAATTCAGGGTCTGCGACCGCTACGAGCAGTACGTC. Translating gives CASNQKFRVCDRYEQYV.

The gene calls are TRBV19 and TRBJ1-2; the match to TRBD1 covers 7 bases. Unmatched junction bases numbered 11, after V lost 6 bases and J lost 7 bases. This CDR3 is built from 14 residues. CDR1 and CDR2 (germline): LNHDA, SQIVND (reference sequence). In DNA form, the CDR3 reads TGTGCCAGTAGCTCGGACAGGATCAGTTCTGGCTACACCTTC. It yields the protein CASSSDRISSGYTF.

A few counts support this clone. The chain combines TRBV27 with TRBJ1-6; 7 bases map to TRBD1. V dropped 2 bases and J dropped 7; count of bases not matched to a gene: 2. CDR3 length: 14 amino acids. The germline CDR1 and CDR2 sequences are MNHEY and SMNVEV (reference sequence). CDR3: CASSLRDSNSPLHF. CDR3 nucleotides: TGTGCCAGCAGTTTAAGGGACAGCAATTCACCCCTCCACTTT.

This clone has more than one count but fewer than ten. This chain uses TRBV18 with TRBJ2-7, with D perhaps TRBD1 or TRBD2 (6 bases each). Trimming cost V 4 bases and J 7 bases, with 14 bases left between them. The CDR3 consists of 13 residues. The germline CDR1 and CDR2 sequences are KGHSH and LQKENI. CDR3 in amino acids: CASSQGGQREQYV. In nucleotides, the CDR3 is TGTGCCAGCTCACAAGGGGGGCAACGGGAGCAGTACGTC.

This sequence joins TRBV5-1 and TRBJ1-1, with D maybe TRBD1 (5 bases). CDR1 and CDR2 (germline): SGHRS, YFSETQ. The CDR3 has 17 residues. V shed 4 bases and J shed 4 bases, with 23 bases lying between them. The CDR3 here is CASSAGGLQGWGTEAFF. CDR3 nucleotide sequence: TGCGCCAGCAGCGCCGGGGGACTCCAGGGATGGGGCACTGAAGCTTTCTTT.

The chain uses TRBV6-2 or TRBV6-3 and TRBJ1-2; D unclear. This CDR3 spans 15 amino acids. Germline CDR1 and CDR2: MNHEY and SVGEGT. Trimming took 4 bases from V and 3 from J, leaving 15 bases between them. The chain's CDR3 is CASSLYAWVDYGYTF. The CDR3 region has the DNA TGTGCCAGCAGTTTGTACGCATGGGTCGACTATGGCTACACCTTC.

Comment on this clone: The identical CDR3 is also encoded by other nucleotide sequences in the sample. The chain uses TRBV11-3 and TRBJ2-7; D is tentatively TRBD1 or TRBD2 (5 bases each). The CDR3 is 14 amino acids. Per the germline V gene, CDR1 is SGHNT and CDR2 is YENEEA. With 3 bases removed from V and 0 bases from J, the gap between germline ends came to 9 bases. CDR3 coding DNA: TGTGCCAGCAGCTTGAGAGGGGCCTCCTACGAGCAGTACTTC. It is translated as CASSLRGASYEQYF.

The chain couples TRBV27 to TRBJ2-2; TRBD2 matches at 9 bases. CDR1 and CDR2 from the germline V gene are MNHEY and SMNVEV (reference sequence). The CDR3 length is 14 residues. Trimming cost V 8 bases and J 4 bases; bases outside gene matches: 5. The CDR3 region is CASSLTSGTGELFF. Written as DNA, the CDR3 is TGTGCCAGCTCACTGACTAGCGGCACCGGGGAGCTGTTTTTT.

The chain employs TRBV7-2 and TRBJ1-6; D may be TRBD1 (6 bases). V lost 5 bases and J 6 bases, leaving 20 bases between the germline ends. The CDR3 is 17 residues long. Per germline, CDR1 SGHTA and CDR2 FQGNSA. The CDR3 spells CASSHNLRGSGNSPLHF. CDR3 sequence (DNA): TGTGCCAGCAGCCATAACCTCAGGGGCTCCGGTAATTCACCCCTCCACTTT.

This chain links TRBV6-5 with TRBJ1-4; TRBD1 might be the D (5 bases). Trimming cost V 2 bases and J 7 bases, with 11 bases left between them. The CDR3 contains 14 residues. CDR1 and CDR2 (germline): MNHEY, SVGAGI. The CDR3 spells CASSYDWRGEKLFF. CDR3 bases: TGTGCCAGCAGTTACGATTGGAGGGGTGAAAAACTGTTTTTT.

The V call is TRBV19, the J call TRBJ1-1, with no clear D. V was cut by 4 bases and J by 3 bases, with 9 bases left in between. The CDR3 runs to 13 residues. Per the germline V gene, CDR1 is LNHDA and CDR2 is SQIVND (reference sequence). CDR3 sequence reads: CASSTRRDTEAFF. CDR3 DNA sequence: TGTGCCAGTAGTACGAGGCGGGACACTGAAGCTTTCTTT.

This clone was detected a few times. V gene TRBV6-5 combines with J gene TRBJ1-3; D gene unclear. V was pared by 7 bases and J by 0 bases, with 10 bases between. The CDR3 is made up of 14 amino acids. Germline assignment: CDR1 MNHEY and CDR2 SVGAGI. DNA for the CDR3: TGTGCCAGCACCCAGGATCACTCTGGAAACACCATATATTTT. Its translation: CASTQDHSGNTIYF.

This clone was seen only a few times. This chain uses TRBV23-1 with TRBJ1-1, with no clear D. TRBV23-1 is classed as an ORF, of uncertain function. This CDR3 has 14 residues. Trimming shortened V by 6 bases and J by 0 bases, and 11 bases separated the two germline ends. The CDR3 sequence is CASSSPSLNTEAFF. In DNA form, the CDR3 reads TGCGCCAGCAGCTCGCCGTCCTTGAACACTGAAGCTTTCTTT.

This chain joins TRBV27 and TRBJ2-7, with 10 bases fitting TRBD2. The junction had 9 bases not matched to a gene; V was cut back by 3 bases and J by 7 bases. There are 15 residues in the CDR3. The germline V gene encodes CDR1 MNHEY and CDR2 SMNVEV (reference sequence). CDR3 sequence: CASSLGNPSGGEQYF. In DNA form, the CDR3 reads TGTGCCAGCAGTTTGGGGAACCCTAGCGGGGGAGAGCAGTACTTC.

The chain has TRBV30 and TRBJ1-2, with D possibly TRBD1 on 6 matching bases. Looked up from germline, CDR1 is GTSNPN and CDR2 is SVGIG (reference sequence). This CDR3 is built from 12 residues. Trimming stripped 5 bases from V and 4 bases from J, with 11 bases between. The CDR3 is CAWEQGFYGYTF. The CDR3 DNA is TGTGCCTGGGAACAGGGATTCTATGGCTACACCTTC.

This chain links TRBV21-1 with TRBJ2-7. TRBV21-1 is a recognized pseudogene. CDR3 length: 16 residues. CDR3 in DNA: TGTGCCAGCAGCACACTGAAGGCCGGGCCACCCTACGAGCAGTACGTC. Translation gives CASSTLKAGPPYEQYV.

The J gene is TRBJ1-6, the V gene TRBV5-6; D remains ambiguous. V lost 4 bases and J lost 4, with 21 bases in between. The germline CDR1 and CDR2 sequences are SGHDT and YYEEEE. The CDR3 extends over 18 amino acids. CDR3 region: CASSPQASPRIYNSPLHF. The CDR3 DNA reads as TGTGCCAGCAGCCCCCAAGCTTCCCCTCGGATATATAATTCACCCCTCCACTTT. Full variable domain (rest looked up from reference TRBV5-6 and TRBJ1-6): DAGVTQSPTHLIKTRGQQVTLRCSPKSGHDTVSWYQQALGQGPQFIFQYYEEEERQRGNFPDRFSGHQFPNYSSELNVNALLLGDSALYLCASSPQASPRIYNSPLHFGNGTRLTVT.

The rearrangement links TRBV5-1 to TRBJ1-6, with 7 bases lining up with TRBD1. The trim removed 7 bases at V and 7 bases at J, leaving 8 bases unmatched. Germline values: CDR1 SGHRS, CDR2 YFSETQ. The CDR3 covers 14 residues. Here the CDR3 DNA reads TGCGCCAGCGGCGAAAGACAGGGCAATTCACCCCTCCACTTT. This gives the protein CASGERQGNSPLHF.

The chain combines TRBV11-3 with TRBJ1-1; D is ambiguous. Germline-derived CDR1 and CDR2 are SGHNT and YENEEA. V dropped 3 bases and J dropped 4 bases, with 12 bases sitting between them. The length of the CDR3 is 14 residues. The CDR3 nucleotides read TGTGCCAGCAGCTTGGACTCGGAGGGCACTGAAGCTTTCTTT. Translated: CASSLDSEGTEAFF.

This clone was counted between two and nine times. The V gene is TRBV4-2, the J gene TRBJ2-1; tentatively, D is TRBD1 or TRBD2 (5 bases each). Germline V gene data show CDR1 as LGHNA and CDR2 as YNFKEQ. The CDR3 has 14 amino acids. Between the trimmed V and J ends, which lost 3 bases and 5 bases, there was a span of 11 bases. The CDR3, as DNA: TGTGCCAGCAGCCATCCGGGACCCCACAATGAGCAGTTCTTC. It is translated as CASSHPGPHNEQFF.

The V call is TRBV4-1, the J call TRBJ1-2, with TRBD1 identical over 9 bases. Per germline, CDR1 MGHRA and CDR2 YSYEKL. The J segment lost 4 bases and the V segment lost 1 base, leaving 4 bases of the junction unmatched. This CDR3 has 15 amino acids. The CDR3 region has the DNA TGCGCCAGCAGCCAAGGACAGGGGGTTCTCTATGGCTACACCTTC. Translation: CASSQGQGVLYGYTF.

The genes are TRBV5-6 and TRBJ1-1; D gene uncertain. Trimming pared 0 bases from V and 0 bases from J, leaving 6 bases between. Germline lookup yields CDR1 SGHDT and CDR2 YYEEEE. The CDR3 is made up of 14 amino acids. Here the CDR3 reads CASSLGVLNTEAFF. The CDR3 nucleotides are TGTGCCAGCAGCTTGGGGGTCTTGAACACTGAAGCTTTCTTT.

This clone was detected a few times. This rearrangement joins TRBV4-1 to TRBJ1-5; 7 nucleotides match TRBD1. This CDR3 is 14 amino acids long. Germline V lookup: CDR1 MGHRA, CDR2 YSYEKL. V lost 4 bases, J lost 7 bases, and 7 bases stayed unmatched. CDR3 in DNA: TGCGCCAGCAGCCCCCCGGGACAGCTACAGCCCCAGCATTTT. This translates into CASSPPGQLQPQHF.

The chain uses TRBV6-2 or TRBV6-3 and TRBJ1-4, with unresolved D. Trimming removed 5 bases from V and 8 bases from J, with 9 bases in between. Germline V CDR1 and CDR2: MNHEY, SVGEGT. The CDR3 runs 12 residues. CDR3 protein: CASSRSWEKLFF. The DNA for the CDR3 is TGTGCCAGCAGTCGGTCCTGGGAAAAACTGTTTTTT.

V and J are TRBV4-3 and TRBJ2-3; a weak D match, TRBD2 (6 bases). Germline V gene data show CDR1 as LGHNA and CDR2 as YSLEER. V lost 0 bases and J 2 bases, leaving 18 bases between the germline ends. The CDR3 runs 18 residues. The CDR3 loop is CASSQDLNRDSYTDTQYF. CDR3 DNA sequence: TGCGCCAGCAGCCAAGATTTGAACCGGGACTCATACACAGATACGCAGTATTTT.

The CDR3 coding sequence is TGTGCCAGCAGCGTAAGCTATGGGCAGGGTAATGAAAAACTGTTTTTT. This sequence encodes CASSVSYGQGNEKLFF. The rearrangement joins TRBV9 to TRBJ1-4; possible D gene TRBD1, 5 bases. This CDR3 region has 16 residues. The V gene lost 1 base and the J gene lost 4 bases, with 14 bases spanning the gap. Germline CDR1 reads SGDLS; CDR2 reads YYNGEE. Combining the CDR3 with reference TRBV9 and TRBJ1-4 gives the whole variable domain DSGVTQTPKHLITATGQRVTLRCSPRSGDLSVYWYQQSLDQGLQFLIQYYNGEERAKGNILERFSAQQFPDLHSELNLSSLELGDSALYFCASSVSYGQGNEKLFFGSGTQLSVL.

This clone was detected once. The chain is built from TRBV4-3 and TRBJ1-2, with TRBD1 identical over 11 bases. The ends lost 3 bases at V and 4 bases at J; junction bases unmatched: 10. Germline V gene sequence: CDR1 LGHNA, CDR2 YSLEER. This CDR3 is built from 17 residues. CDR3 in amino acids: CASSQYLAGQGGYGYTF. In DNA, the CDR3 is TGCGCCAGCAGCCAGTATTTAGCGGGACAGGGGGGCTATGGCTACACCTTC.

This chain joins TRBV30 and TRBJ1-5; no firm D call. This CDR3 is 13 amino acids long. Trimming shortened V by 1 base and J by 5 bases, and 9 bases separated the two germline ends. Looked up from germline, CDR1 is GTSNPN and CDR2 is SVGIG (reference sequence). The CDR3 bases are TGTGCCTGGAGTGGAGGGTCTTATCAGCCCCAGCATTTT. It translates to CAWSGGSYQPQHF.

This chain uses TRBV5-4 with TRBJ2-3; D call uncertain. Between the trimmed V and J ends, which lost 2 bases and 3 bases, there was a span of 4 bases. This CDR3 region has 12 residues. Per germline, CDR1 SGHNT and CDR2 YYREEE (reference sequence). In DNA form, the CDR3 reads TGTGCCAGCAGCTTCCGGACAGATACGCAGTATTTT. As protein: CASSFRTDTQYF.

The gene calls are TRBV7-2 and TRBJ2-7; D is unclear. The CDR3 loop spans 15 amino acids. Trimming left V 3 bases short and J 3 bases short, with 15 bases between. In germline, CDR1 is SGHTA, CDR2 FQGNSA. The CDR3 spells CASSFVGGPYYEQYF. Written as DNA, the CDR3 is TGTGCCAGCAGCTTTGTGGGCGGACCGTACTACGAGCAGTACTTC.